The clone carrying this T cell receptor beta chain was observed many times. Per germline, CDR1 MNHEY and CDR2 SVGEGT. Trimming at V came to 5 bases and at J to 1 base, leaving 9 bases not matched to a gene. CDR3 length: 17 amino acids. This sample is drawn from a study of T cells after yellow fever vaccination. TCRdb reanalysed the 5' RACE reads using MiXCR and keeps one entry per CDR3 protein. The sample carries 250,000 or so distinct CDR3 sequences, 3.6% recorded once. Material: PBMCs, obtained 15 days after the yellow fever booster vaccination. The source is a young man who received the YFV17D yellow fever vaccine. V usage is TRBV6-2 or TRBV6-3 and J usage is TRBJ2-3; the match to TRBD1 covers 10 bases. CDR3 nucleotides: TGTGCCAGCAGTACCGGGACAGGGGACTCAGGCACAGATACGCAGTATTTT. It translates to CASSTGTGDSGTDTQYF.